This TCR beta chain was obtained from a study of beta chain features in type 1 diabetes. In regard to this clone: Its antigen is still unknown.

This CDR3 has 16 amino acids. Germline CDR1 is SGHTA and CDR2 is FQGTGA. Trimming removed 5 bases at V and 0 bases at J, with 16 bases between. Study observations and caveats: Unsettled here was the matter of whether HLA type influences TCRB rearrangement. The study found fewer insertions and more deletions at VDJ junctions in type 1 diabetes patients.

TCRB transcripts that were expressed got sequenced, as all of the isolated RNA had been reverse transcribed. Clones were read by immunoSEQ multiplex PCR, and TCRdb kept only the in-frame ones, dropping some. The sample yields some 150,000 clones, 10% seen once. The TCR originated in a man between 18 and 29 years old in good health. The chain employs TRBV7-3 and TRBJ1-2; D perhaps matches TRBD1 (5 bases). Sample: naive CD4+ T cells from blood. The CDR3 nucleotides are TGTGCCAGCAGCCCAGCCCCGGACAACGCTAACTATGGCTACACCTTC. Encoded protein: CASSPAPDNANYGYTF.